This T cell receptor (beta chain) originates from a study of blood T cell repertoires in COVID-19. Study context: COVID-19 samples, acute and convalescent, were from the United States, Italy and Spain. Nucleic acid was either cDNA or gDNA, and it came from T cells, B-cell-depleted T cells, or PBMCs.

The germline V gene encodes CDR1 SGHDT and CDR2 YYEEEE. The CDR3 length is 17 residues. With V trimmed by 4 bases and J by 6 bases, 17 bases remained unmatched. Original analysis: Amplification of reference gene primers provided the estimated nucleated cell counts. Sequencing used immunoSEQ multiplex PCR; TCRdb keeps in-frame clones, though not all of them. V, J and clone size reflect that table, while D and trimming were determined from the DNA. Of about 90,000 clones listed, 81% are singletons. The V and J genes are TRBV5-6 and TRBJ1-2, with 8 bases that match TRBD1. This receptor was identified in a man at least 80 years old with active or convalescent COVID-19. The sample was peripheral blood. The chain's CDR3 is CASSLLTIGTGQDGYTF. The DNA for the CDR3 is TGTGCCAGCAGCCTACTGACGATAGGGACAGGCCAAGATGGCTACACCTTC.